This entry lists 13 T cell receptor beta chains sequenced from one sample in a study of cytomegalovirus exposure and HLA in healthy donors. Use of 60 Vbeta and 13 Jbeta primers characterized the PCR. TCRdb keeps only in-frame clones here, not all; method: immunoSEQ multiplex PCR. The sample lists under 50,000 clones; under 75% were seen once. What was sequenced was PBMCs. Source of these receptors: a young man in good health and CMV-seronegative.

J is TRBJ1-2 and V is TRBV29-1, with a tentative D call TRBD1 (6 bases). Between the trimmed V and J ends, which lost 7 bases and 4 bases, there was a span of 10 bases. The CDR3 runs to 11 residues. From germline, CDR1 is SQVTM and CDR2 ANQGSEA. CDR3 loop: CSDTGIYGYTF. The CDR3 bases are TGCAGCGACACAGGGATCTATGGCTACACCTTC. Complete variable domain (other parts from reference TRBV29-1 and TRBJ1-2): SAVISQKPSRDICQRGTSLTIQCQVDSQVTMMFWYRQQPGQSLTLIATANQGSEATYESGFVIDKFPISRPNLTFSTLTVSNMSPEDSSIYLCSDTGIYGYTFGSGTRLTVV.

The rearrangement joins TRBV27 to TRBJ1-2; a weak D match, TRBD1 (5 bases). CDR3 length equals 13 residues. V was pared by 8 bases and J by 1 base, with 11 bases between. Looked up from germline, CDR1 is MNHEY and CDR2 is SMNVEV (reference sequence). CDR3 DNA: TGTGCCAGCGGCGGGGCAGTTAACTATGGCTACACCTTC. As protein: CASGGAVNYGYTF.

The rearrangement joins TRBV5-1 to TRBJ2-2; maybe TRBD1 (6 bases). V shed 0 bases and J shed 5 bases, with 8 bases lying between them. Looked up from germline, CDR1 is SGHRS and CDR2 is YFSETQ. The CDR3 spans 14 residues. The CDR3 sequence: CASSLGQVTGELFF. Here the CDR3 DNA reads TGCGCCAGCAGCTTGGGACAGGTGACCGGGGAGCTGTTTTTT.

This chain joins TRBV29-1 and TRBJ1-1; D is perhaps TRBD1 (6 bases). Germline loops: CDR1 SQVTM, CDR2 ANQGSEA. V was shortened by 7 bases and J by 1 base, with 13 bases between the two germline ends. The CDR3 has 13 amino acids. The CDR3 DNA reads as TGCAGCGCCTCGGGACAAGAGAACACTGAAGCTTTCTTT. It codes for CSASGQENTEAFF.

The J gene is TRBJ2-1, the V gene TRBV5-1, with D perhaps matching TRBD2 (6 bases). Germline-derived CDR1 and CDR2 are SGHRS and YFSETQ. The CDR3 is made up of 14 amino acids. The V gene lost 0 bases and the J gene lost 15 bases, with 19 bases spanning the gap. The CDR3 sequence is CASSLAGGTAERFF. The CDR3 DNA sequence: TGCGCCAGCAGCTTGGCCGGGGGAACAGCCGAACGGTTCTTC.

CDR3 sequence reads: CASSLDPTGSYEQYF. CDR3 bases: TGCGCCAGCAGCTTGGACCCCACAGGGTCCTACGAGCAGTACTTC. The chain has TRBV5-1 and TRBJ2-7, with a weak D call TRBD1 (6 bases). The V gene lost 0 bases and the J gene lost 1 base, with 11 bases spanning the gap. The germline gives CDR1 SGHRS, CDR2 YFSETQ. The CDR3 is 15 amino acids.

The rearrangement uses TRBV7-8 and TRBJ2-3; TRBD2 aligns across 15 bases. V was pared by 4 bases and J by 6 bases, with 5 bases of the junction left unmatched. This CDR3 region has 16 residues. Germline assignment: CDR1 SGHVS and CDR2 FQNEAQ. The CDR3 DNA reads as TGTGCCAGCAGCTCCGGGACTAGCGGGAGGTTGGATACGCAGTATTTT. Amino acids: CASSSGTSGRLDTQYF.

This clone was observed once. V usage is TRBV5-1 and J usage is TRBJ2-3, with 8 bases fitting TRBD2. The germline V gene has CDR1 SGHRS and CDR2 YFSETQ. The CDR3 length is 17 residues. V gave up 2 bases and J gave up 7 bases; unmatched junction bases: 15. CDR3 amino acids: CASSLMGGREGRNTQYF. CDR3 bases: TGCGCCAGCAGCTTAATGGGTGGCCGGGAGGGCCGAAATACGCAGTATTTT.

The CDR3 DNA is TGTGCCAGCAGCTTATTGGCAGGGCCCTCCTACGAGCAGTACTTC. This translates into CASSLLAGPSYEQYF. V gene TRBV7-8 combines with J gene TRBJ2-7; TRBD1 is a possible D gene (5 bases). V dropped 2 bases and J dropped 0 bases, with 11 bases sitting between them. Per germline, CDR1 SGHVS and CDR2 FQNEAQ. CDR3 length: 15 residues.

The chain joins TRBV6-1 to TRBJ2-4, with 9 bases lining up with TRBD2. The CDR3 runs to 19 residues. Trimming removed 1 base from V and 1 base from J; junction bases left unmatched: 11. Germline V gene sequence: CDR1 MNHNS, CDR2 SASEGT. CDR3 region: CASSEGTSVSLGAKNIQYF. CDR3 nucleotides: TGTGCCAGCAGTGAAGGGACTAGCGTCAGTTTGGGGGCCAAAAACATTCAGTACTTC.

The V and J genes are TRBV4-1 and TRBJ2-7; D is possibly TRBD1 (6 bases). Trimming stripped 5 bases from V and 5 bases from J, with 16 bases between. This CDR3 is built from 14 residues. Germline loops: CDR1 MGHRA, CDR2 YSYEKL. The CDR3: CASSTGWGSNEQYF. The CDR3 DNA is TGCGCCAGCAGCACAGGGTGGGGAAGTAACGAGCAGTACTTC.

This clone was seen once. The chain couples TRBV7-9 to TRBJ2-7; TRBD2 matches 7 bases. This CDR3 is 15 amino acids long. Germline CDR1 is SEHNR and CDR2 is FQNEAQ (reference sequence). The V segment lost 7 bases and the J segment 5 bases; nucleotides outside the gene matches: 14. CDR3: CASIRLGGSSDEQYF. CDR3 bases: TGTGCCAGCATCCGACTGGGCGGGAGCTCAGACGAGCAGTACTTC.

This chain connects TRBV4-2 to TRBJ2-1; the match to TRBD2 covers 11 bases. V lost 1 base and J lost 0; bases outside the gene matches: 2. The length of the CDR3 is 17 residues. Per the germline V gene, CDR1 is LGHNA and CDR2 is YNFKEQ. CDR3 DNA: TGTGCCAGCAGCCAAGGGGGGACTAGCGGCTCCTACAATGAGCAGTTCTTC. Translation: CASSQGGTSGSYNEQFF.